Sequencing of this T cell receptor beta chain was carried out in a study of T-cell memory formation after mild COVID-19. Study-level information: TCR clusters showed largely donor specificity. Study-wide results and caveats: CD4+ contracting clones lay mainly in CM and EM, CD8+ ones in EMRA. The authors left the SARS-CoV-2 specificity of second-wave clones peaking on day 37 unconfirmed.

Note on this clonotype: What it recognizes is unknown.

TCRdb ran MiXCR on the 5' RACE reads and lists one entry per CDR3 protein. The repertoire holds around 340,000 distinct CDR3 sequences, with 10% to 15% as singletons. CDR1 MNHEY and CDR2 SVGEGT come from the germline V gene. Deletions cut 11 bases from V and 5 bases from J, with 13 bases between. The CDR3 has 12 amino acids. Source material: PBMCs or a T cell subset sorted from them (not recorded which). This sequence joins TRBV6-2 or TRBV6-3 and TRBJ1-5; D gene uncertain. The TCR originated in a man aged 18 to 29 who had mild COVID-19 (a few samples of this study predate the infection). Cell type and time point are not known. The CDR3: CAHGSSYQPQHF. The CDR3 nucleotides read TGTGCCCACGGCAGCTCCTATCAGCCCCAGCATTTT.